This TCR beta chain was captured by sequencing in a study of control samples from healthy donors and cancer patients. Measured with immunoSEQ multiplex PCR; TCRdb has only the in-frame clones, and not every one. Of about 150,000 clones in the sample, 80% to 95% are singletons; the top ten hold 2% to 2.5%. In germline, CDR1 is WSHSY, CDR2 SAAADI. This CDR3 region has 13 residues. Trimming pared 8 bases from V and 0 bases from J, leaving 10 bases between. This clone appeared once. The sequenced sample was blood. The chain is built from TRBV10-2 and TRBJ1-1; D not certain. The TCR sequence derives from a woman in her thirties or forties in good health. The CDR3 sequence: CASSPVLNTEAFF. The CDR3 region has the DNA TGCGCCAGCTCCCCCGTCCTGAACACTGAAGCTTTCTTT.